The 27 T cell receptor beta chains below come from one sample, sequenced in a study of early T cells in non-severe SARS-CoV-2 infection. From the 5' RACE reads, TCRdb called clonotypes with MiXCR, one entry per CDR3 protein. This sample has 35,000 to 40,000 distinct CDR3 sequences; 4.5% to 7% occur once, and the top ten carry 20% to 30%. Sequencing was carried out using whole blood. These TCRs come from an adult who was a healthcare worker with PCR-confirmed SARS-CoV-2 infection or an uninfected control (not recorded which).

This clonotype came up many times. The gene calls are TRBV20-1 and TRBJ2-5; 8 bases are a match to TRBD1. This CDR3 is built from 16 residues. V lost 6 bases to trimming and J lost 2 bases; unmatched junction nucleotides: 14. Germline V CDR1 and CDR2: DFQATT, SNEGSKA (reference sequence). The CDR3 here is CSAGNPLGTGQETQYF. The CDR3 region has the DNA TGCAGTGCCGGGAACCCGCTCGGGACAGGACAAGAGACCCAGTACTTC.

This clonotype was recorded many times. This chain uses TRBV13 with TRBJ2-7; D may be TRBD1 (6 bases). Germline lookup yields CDR1 PRHDT and CDR2 FYEKMQ (reference sequence). The ends were cut back, 3 bases at V and 6 bases at J, with 15 bases in the middle. CDR3 length: 14 residues. The CDR3 sequence is CASSLGRGVVEQYF. The CDR3 nucleotides read TGTGCCAGCAGCTTGGGCAGGGGTGTGGTCGAGCAGTACTTC.

This clonotype was observed at least ten times. The J gene is TRBJ1-5, the V gene TRBV18, with TRBD1 matching over 9 bases. In germline, CDR1 is KGHSH, CDR2 LQKENI. Losses at the gene ends were 3 bases for V and 4 bases for J; bases not matched to a gene: 4. The CDR3 loop spans 15 amino acids. CDR3 sequence reads: CASSPSGQGNQPQHF. CDR3 sequence (DNA): TGTGCCAGCTCACCCTCGGGACAGGGAAATCAGCCCCAGCATTTT.

This clonotype was found many times. The chain carries TRBV19 and TRBJ2-5; the D call may be TRBD1 or TRBD2 (5 bases each). This CDR3 region has 15 residues. Trimming removed 5 bases at V and 5 bases at J, with 18 bases between. Germline values: CDR1 LNHDA, CDR2 SQIVND (reference sequence). CDR3 in amino acids: CASSSGTRAGETQYF. CDR3 DNA sequence: TGTGCCAGTAGTTCCGGGACGAGGGCCGGGGAGACCCAGTACTTC.

This clonotype was observed many times. This sequence joins TRBV28 and TRBJ1-2; 10 positions agree with TRBD1. Germline CDR1 MDHEN, CDR2 SYDVKM. CDR3 length: 15 amino acids. With 1 base clipped from V and 9 bases from J, the junction kept 8 bases outside the gene matches. DNA for the CDR3: TGTGCCAGCAGTTTATTGGGACAGGGGAGATATCGCTACACCTTC. The encoded protein is CASSLLGQGRYRYTF.

This clonotype was counted at least ten times. The chain recombines TRBV5-4 with TRBJ2-7; the D gene could be TRBD1 or TRBD2 (5 bases each). This CDR3 is built from 15 residues. Germline V gene data show CDR1 as SGHNT and CDR2 as YYREEE (reference sequence). Trimming pared 5 bases from V and 6 bases from J, leaving 21 bases between. CDR3 amino acids: CASSFGGFGRLEQYF. The CDR3 DNA sequence: TGTGCCAGCAGTTTTGGGGGATTCGGTCGTCTCGAGCAGTACTTC. The whole variable domain, remainder taken from reference TRBV5-4 and TRBJ2-7, is ETGVTQSPTHLIKTRGQQVTLRCSSQSGHNTVSWYQQALGQGPQFIFQYYREEENGRGNFPPRFSGLQFPNYSSELNVNALELDDSALYLCASSFGGFGRLEQYFGPGTRLTVT.

This clonotype has ten or more counts. The V gene is TRBV28, the J gene TRBJ1-2; D is undetermined. Germline V gene data show CDR1 as MDHEN and CDR2 as SYDVKM. The V gene lost 2 bases and the J gene lost 8 bases, with 15 bases spanning the gap. CDR3 size: 14 residues. CDR3 nucleotide sequence: TGTGCCAGCAGTTTAAGGGTCGTCATCGGAGGCTACACCTTC. It translates to CASSLRVVIGGYTF.

A word on this clonotype: A much larger clone differs from this one at a single base, so this may be a read error. This chain links TRBV7-2 with TRBJ1-3; D may be TRBD1 (6 bases). Trimming shortened V by 1 base and J by 7 bases, and 8 bases separated the two germline ends. The germline V gene has CDR1 SGHTA and CDR2 FQGNSA. The CDR3 has 13 amino acids. The DNA for the CDR3 is TGTGCCAGCAGCTTAGACAGGGATAACACCATATATTTT. Protein: CASSLDRDNTIYF.

This clonotype was seen a few times. The chain is built from TRBV10-3 and TRBJ2-2; no firm D call. The ends were cut back, 11 bases at V and 8 bases at J, with 15 bases in the middle. The CDR3 is 12 amino acids. Germline V gives CDR1 ENHRY, CDR2 SYGVKD. DNA for the CDR3: TGTGCCTCCCGCCCTTCTTCAGGGGAGCTGTTTTTT. Translating gives CASRPSSGELFF.

As concerns this clonotype: Possible read error: a much larger clone is one base away. The CDR3 DNA sequence: TGTGTCAGCAGCCAACGGGGCAATGAGCAGTTCTTC. Translating gives CVSSQRGNEQFF. The V and J genes are TRBV3-1 and TRBJ2-1, with a possible D match to TRBD2 (5 bases). Looked up from germline, CDR1 is LGHDT and CDR2 is YNNKEL (reference sequence). The CDR3 is 12 amino acids.

In this sample, this clonotype turned up a few times. The chain links TRBV5-8 to TRBJ2-7; D call uncertain. The CDR3 length is 13 residues. With 0 bases removed from V and 4 bases from J, the gap between germline ends came to 8 bases. Germline assignment: CDR1 SGHTS and CDR2 YDEGEE. CDR3 nucleotide sequence: TGTGCCAGCAGCTTGGGGGCAATGTACGAGCAGTACTTC. Translation gives CASSLGAMYEQYF.

This clonotype was counted a few times. This chain joins TRBV7-6 and TRBJ2-3; 11 bases line up with TRBD2. Germline V lookup: CDR1 SGHVS, CDR2 FNYEAQ. The CDR3 runs to 16 residues. The V segment lost 5 bases and the J segment 2 bases; nucleotides outside the gene matches: 6. This CDR3 is CASSPGTSGTTDTQYF. The CDR3 DNA sequence: TGTGCCAGCAGCCCCGGGACTAGCGGCACCACAGATACGCAGTATTTT.

This clonotype was observed many times. The rearrangement joins TRBV7-9 to TRBJ2-3; TRBD2 agrees at 13 bases. V lost 3 bases, J lost 8 bases, and 11 bases stayed unmatched. The CDR3 loop spans 17 amino acids. Germline V gene sequence: CDR1 SEHNR, CDR2 FQNEAQ (reference sequence). The CDR3 coding sequence is TGTGCCAGCAGCTTCTGGACTAGCGGGGGCACCCGGGGTACGCAGTATTTT. Its translation is CASSFWTSGGTRGTQYF.

This clonotype was picked up one time. Being one base from a much bigger clone, this may be a read error. In this CDR3 the conserved last residue, phenylalanine or tryptophan, is missing, so a read error is likely. V usage is TRBV7-3 and J usage is TRBJ2-1, with a possible D match to TRBD2 (6 bases). Germline assignment: CDR1 SGHTA and CDR2 FQGTGA. The CDR3 runs to 16 residues. The ends were cut back, 0 bases at V and 2 bases at J, with 11 bases in the middle. The CDR3 nucleotides read TGTGCCAGCAGCTTAACTTCTGGACTACCCTACAATGAGCAGTTCTTG. Translated, it gives CASSLTSGLPYNEQFL.

This clonotype has only a few counts. The chain uses TRBV29-1 and TRBJ2-1, with 9 bases lining up with TRBD1. The V segment lost 4 bases and the J segment 5 bases; nucleotides outside the gene matches: 6. Germline CDR1 reads SQVTM; CDR2 reads ANQGSEA. This CDR3 region has 14 residues. CDR3 protein: CSVGQGGFHNEQFF. The CDR3 DNA reads as TGCAGCGTTGGACAGGGGGGTTTTCACAATGAGCAGTTCTTC.

This clonotype appeared many times. CDR3 sequence reads: CAWSGGTGGPDQPQHF. The DNA of the CDR3 is TGTGCCTGGAGTGGGGGCACCGGGGGACCCGATCAGCCCCAGCATTTT. This chain joins TRBV30 and TRBJ1-5; a possible D gene is TRBD1 (5 bases). This CDR3 has 16 residues. V lost 1 base, J lost 5 bases, and 18 bases lay in between. Germline CDR1 reads GTSNPN; CDR2 reads SVGIG (reference sequence).

This clonotype was seen ten or more times. The chain carries TRBV12-3 or TRBV12-4 and TRBJ2-3; D gene unclear. The CDR3 spans 13 residues. Trimming pared 8 bases from V and 1 base from J, leaving 10 bases between. The CDR3 sequence: CASRLSRTDTQYF. CDR3 sequence (DNA): TGTGCCAGCCGTCTATCCCGCACAGATACGCAGTATTTT.

This clonotype has only a few counts. This CDR3 reads CASRGRMGPDTQYF. The DNA for the CDR3 is TGTGCCAGCAGGGGTCGGATGGGCCCAGATACGCAGTATTTT. This chain joins TRBV6-1 and TRBJ2-3; D is unclear. This CDR3 spans 14 amino acids. Germline CDR1 MNHNS, CDR2 SASEGT. V was pared by 6 bases and J by 4 bases, with 14 bases between.

This clonotype was detected only a few times. The V and J genes are TRBV7-6 and TRBJ2-1; D perhaps matches TRBD1 (8 bases). CDR1 is SGHVS and CDR2 is FNYEAQ in the germline V gene. Deletions cut 5 bases from V and 9 bases from J, with 20 bases between. This CDR3 has 15 amino acids. CDR3 sequence (DNA): TGTGCCAGCAGCCCCCGGGCAGGGGGCGGGGGTGAGCAGTTCTTC. As protein: CASSPRAGGGGEQFF.

This sequence joins TRBV20-1 and TRBJ2-2; D call uncertain. Germline V lookup: CDR1 DFQATT, CDR2 SNEGSKA (reference sequence). The V end lost 6 bases, the J end lost 6 bases, and 11 bases lay between the germline ends. The CDR3 extends over 12 amino acids. For the CDR3, the DNA is TGCAGTGCCCCGAACCCCGCCGGGGAGCTGTTTTTT. It translates to CSAPNPAGELFF.

This clonotype showed up many times. The rearrangement links TRBV30 to TRBJ2-3; the D gene is possibly TRBD1 (6 bases). Germline V gene lookup returns CDR1 GTSNPN and CDR2 SVGIG (reference sequence). The CDR3 extends over 13 amino acids. V lost 2 bases, J lost 4 bases, and 10 bases lay in between. CDR3 in amino acids: CAWSLGASDTQYF. CDR3 sequence (DNA): TGTGCCTGGAGTTTGGGGGCCTCAGATACGCAGTATTTT.

This clonotype appeared a few times. V gene TRBV7-2 combines with J gene TRBJ2-1; D ambiguous. Trimming removed 1 base at V and 6 bases at J, with 7 bases between. This CDR3 region has 13 residues. Germline CDR1 SGHTA, CDR2 FQGNSA. CDR3 region: CASSLENGNEQFF. CDR3 coding DNA: TGTGCCAGCAGCTTAGAGAATGGCAATGAGCAGTTCTTC.

The sample holds many counts of this clonotype. This chain links TRBV24-1 with TRBJ2-1; D gene ambiguous. The length of the CDR3 is 14 residues. Germline lookup yields CDR1 KGHDR and CDR2 SFDVKD. The ends were cut back, 6 bases at V and 4 bases at J, with 12 bases in the middle. The CDR3 DNA follows: TGTGCCACCAGTCGGGCTAACAAATACAATGAGCAGTTCTTC. Amino acid sequence: CATSRANKYNEQFF.

This clonotype has ten or more counts. The V and J genes are TRBV20-1 and TRBJ2-1; possibly TRBD1 for D (5 bases). Trimming took 0 bases from V and 8 from J, leaving 11 bases between them. Germline loops: CDR1 DFQATT, CDR2 SNEGSKA (reference sequence). CDR3 length equals 13 residues. The CDR3 region has the DNA TGCAGTGCTAGAGAGCTCCAGGGTTATGAGCAGTTCTTC. This encodes CSARELQGYEQFF.

Many counts were recorded for this clonotype. The chain uses TRBV20-1 and TRBJ1-2; 7 bases fit TRBD1. The V and J ends lost 4 bases and 4 bases, in that order; junction bases with no gene match: 15. The length of the CDR3 is 16 residues. In germline, CDR1 is DFQATT, CDR2 SNEGSKA (reference sequence). As DNA, the CDR3 is TGCAGTGCTATACGGACAGGCTTAAAGAACCCCTATGGCTACACCTTC. It codes for CSAIRTGLKNPYGYTF.

The V gene is TRBV19, the J gene TRBJ2-5; D may be TRBD1 (6 bases). The CDR3 is made up of 13 amino acids. From germline, CDR1 is LNHDA and CDR2 SQIVND (reference sequence). V was shortened by 10 bases and J by 0 bases, with 12 bases between the two germline ends. CDR3 bases: TGTGCCACCGCACGGGACAACCAAGAGACCCAGTACTTC. It encodes CATARDNQETQYF.

This clonotype was detected many times. CDR3 coding DNA: TGCAGCGTGGCCAGCTCTGGAAACACCATATATTTT. It translates to CSVASSGNTIYF. V gene TRBV29-1 combines with J gene TRBJ1-3; D is unclear. Per germline, CDR1 SQVTM and CDR2 ANQGSEA. This CDR3 is 12 amino acids long. V lost 6 bases and J 0 bases, leaving 6 bases between the germline ends.